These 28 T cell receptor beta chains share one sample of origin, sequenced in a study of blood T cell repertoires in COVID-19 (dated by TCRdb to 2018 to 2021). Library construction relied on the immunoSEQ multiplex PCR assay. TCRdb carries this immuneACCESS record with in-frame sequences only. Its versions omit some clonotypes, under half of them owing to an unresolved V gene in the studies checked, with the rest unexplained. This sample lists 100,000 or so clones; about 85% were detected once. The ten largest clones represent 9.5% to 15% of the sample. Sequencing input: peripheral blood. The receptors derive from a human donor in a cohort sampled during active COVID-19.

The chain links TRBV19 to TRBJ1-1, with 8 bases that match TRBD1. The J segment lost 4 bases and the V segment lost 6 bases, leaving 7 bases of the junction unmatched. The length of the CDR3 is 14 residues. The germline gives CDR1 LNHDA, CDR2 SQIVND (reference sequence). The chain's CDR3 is CASSSTGVATEAFF. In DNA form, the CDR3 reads TGTGCCAGTAGCTCGACAGGGGTGGCCACTGAAGCTTTCTTT.

Written as DNA, the CDR3 is TGTGCCAGCAGTTTTTCTTCAGAGACCCAGTACTTC. The encoded protein is CASSFSSETQYF. V gene TRBV6-2 or TRBV6-3 combines with J gene TRBJ2-5; D unresolved. Germline V gene data show CDR1 as MNHEY and CDR2 as SVGEGT. Between the trimmed V and J ends, which lost 4 bases and 4 bases, there was a span of 7 bases. The CDR3 spans 12 residues.

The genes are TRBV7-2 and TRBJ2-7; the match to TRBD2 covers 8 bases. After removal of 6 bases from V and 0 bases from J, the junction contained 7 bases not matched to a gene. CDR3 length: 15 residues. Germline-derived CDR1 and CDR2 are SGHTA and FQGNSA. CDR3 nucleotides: TGTGCCAGCAGTTTTAGCGGGGTCGCCTCCTACGAGCAGTACTTC. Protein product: CASSFSGVASYEQYF.

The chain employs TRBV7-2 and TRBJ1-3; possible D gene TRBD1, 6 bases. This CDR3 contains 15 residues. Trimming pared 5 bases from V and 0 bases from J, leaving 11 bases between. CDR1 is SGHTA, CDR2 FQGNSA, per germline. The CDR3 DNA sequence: TGTGCCAGCAGCCCACAGGGCTTCTCTGGAAACACCATATATTTT. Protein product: CASSPQGFSGNTIYF.

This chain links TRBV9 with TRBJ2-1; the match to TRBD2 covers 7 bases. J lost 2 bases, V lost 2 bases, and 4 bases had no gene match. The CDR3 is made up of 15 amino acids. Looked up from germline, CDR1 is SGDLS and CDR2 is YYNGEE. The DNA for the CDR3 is TGTGCCAGCAGCGTTAGCGGGTTCCCCTACAATGAGCAGTTCTTC. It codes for CASSVSGFPYNEQFF.

DNA for the CDR3: TGTGCCAGCAGCTTAGAGGGACTAGCGGGAGGATTCAATGAGCAGTTCTTC. Its translation is CASSLEGLAGGFNEQFF. V gene TRBV11-2 combines with J gene TRBJ2-1; TRBD2 matches at 15 bases. The V and J ends lost 0 bases and 6 bases, in that order; junction bases with no gene match: 3. Per the germline V gene, CDR1 is SGHAT and CDR2 is FQNNGV. The CDR3 has 17 amino acids.

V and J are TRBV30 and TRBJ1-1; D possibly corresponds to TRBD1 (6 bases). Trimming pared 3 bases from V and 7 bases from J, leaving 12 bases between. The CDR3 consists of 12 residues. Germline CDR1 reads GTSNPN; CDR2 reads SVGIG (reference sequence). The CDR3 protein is CAWRKGHREAFF. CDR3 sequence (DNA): TGTGCCTGGAGGAAGGGACATCGTGAAGCTTTCTTT.

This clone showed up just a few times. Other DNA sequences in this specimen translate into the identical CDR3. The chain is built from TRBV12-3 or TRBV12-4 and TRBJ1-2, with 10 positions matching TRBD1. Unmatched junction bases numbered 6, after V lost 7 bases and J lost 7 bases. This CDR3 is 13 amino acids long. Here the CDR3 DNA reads TGTGCCAGCACCCCGGGACAGGGGTTTGGCTACACCTTC. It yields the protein CASTPGQGFGYTF.

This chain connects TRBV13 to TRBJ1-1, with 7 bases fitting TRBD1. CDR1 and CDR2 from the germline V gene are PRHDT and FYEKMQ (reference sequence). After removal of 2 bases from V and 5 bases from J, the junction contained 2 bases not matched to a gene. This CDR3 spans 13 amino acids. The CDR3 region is CASSLRGPTEAFF. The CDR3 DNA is TGTGCCAGCAGCTTAAGGGGGCCAACTGAAGCTTTCTTT.

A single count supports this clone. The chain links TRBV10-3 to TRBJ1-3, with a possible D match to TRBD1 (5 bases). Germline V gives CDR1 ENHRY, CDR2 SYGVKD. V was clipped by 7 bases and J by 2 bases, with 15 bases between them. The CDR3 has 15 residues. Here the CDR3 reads CAITPGIETGNTIYF. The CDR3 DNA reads TGTGCCATCACCCCAGGGATAGAGACTGGAAACACCATATATTTT.

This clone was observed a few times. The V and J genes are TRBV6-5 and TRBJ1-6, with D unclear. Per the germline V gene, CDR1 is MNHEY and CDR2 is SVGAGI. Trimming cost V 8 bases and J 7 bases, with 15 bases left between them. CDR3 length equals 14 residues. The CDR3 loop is CASSSATGNSPLHF. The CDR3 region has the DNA TGTGCCAGCTCCTCGGCGACCGGGAATTCACCCCTCCACTTT.

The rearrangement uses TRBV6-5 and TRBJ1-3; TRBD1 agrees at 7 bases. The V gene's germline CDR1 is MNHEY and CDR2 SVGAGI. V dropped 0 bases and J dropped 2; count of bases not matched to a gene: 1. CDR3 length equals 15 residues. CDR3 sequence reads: CASSYSDRAGNTIYF. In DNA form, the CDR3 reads TGTGCCAGCAGTTACTCCGACAGGGCTGGAAACACCATATATTTT.

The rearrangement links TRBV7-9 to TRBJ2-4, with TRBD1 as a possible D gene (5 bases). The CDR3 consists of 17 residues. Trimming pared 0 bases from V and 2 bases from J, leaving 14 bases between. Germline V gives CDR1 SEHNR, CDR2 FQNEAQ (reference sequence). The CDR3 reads CASSLAGQGLSKNIQYF. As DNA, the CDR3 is TGTGCCAGCAGCTTAGCGGGTCAGGGATTATCCAAAAACATTCAGTACTTC.

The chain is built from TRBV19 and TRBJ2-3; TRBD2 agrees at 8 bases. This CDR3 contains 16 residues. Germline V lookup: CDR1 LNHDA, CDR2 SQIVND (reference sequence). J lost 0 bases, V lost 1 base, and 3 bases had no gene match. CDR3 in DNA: TGTGCCAGTAGTATAGGACTAGCGACTAGCACAGATACGCAGTATTTT. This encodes CASSIGLATSTDTQYF.

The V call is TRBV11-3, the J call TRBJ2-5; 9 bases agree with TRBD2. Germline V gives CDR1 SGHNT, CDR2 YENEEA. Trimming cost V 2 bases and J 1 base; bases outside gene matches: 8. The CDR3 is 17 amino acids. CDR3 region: CASSLFSRREGQETQYF. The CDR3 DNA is TGTGCCAGCAGCTTATTTAGTCGGCGGGAGGGCCAAGAGACCCAGTACTTC.

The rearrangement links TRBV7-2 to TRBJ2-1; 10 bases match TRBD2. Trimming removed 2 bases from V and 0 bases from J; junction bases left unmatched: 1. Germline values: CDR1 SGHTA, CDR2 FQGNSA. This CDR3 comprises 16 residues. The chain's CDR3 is CASSLPSGSSYNEQFF. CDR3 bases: TGTGCCAGCAGCTTACCTAGCGGGAGCTCCTACAATGAGCAGTTCTTC.

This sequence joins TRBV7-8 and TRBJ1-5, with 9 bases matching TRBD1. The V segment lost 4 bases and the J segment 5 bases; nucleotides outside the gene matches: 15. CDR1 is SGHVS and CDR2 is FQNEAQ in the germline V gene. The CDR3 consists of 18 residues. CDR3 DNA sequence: TGTGCCAGCAGCTCCCTGCGGTTTGGACAGGGGAGATATCAGCCCCAGCATTTT. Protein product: CASSSLRFGQGRYQPQHF.

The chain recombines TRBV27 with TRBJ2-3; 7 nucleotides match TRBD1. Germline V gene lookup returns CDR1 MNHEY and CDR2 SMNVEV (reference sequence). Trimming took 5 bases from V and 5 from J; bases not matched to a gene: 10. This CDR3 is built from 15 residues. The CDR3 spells CASSRRDRSLDTQYF. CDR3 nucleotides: TGTGCCAGCAGTCGCCGGGACAGATCATTAGATACGCAGTATTTT.

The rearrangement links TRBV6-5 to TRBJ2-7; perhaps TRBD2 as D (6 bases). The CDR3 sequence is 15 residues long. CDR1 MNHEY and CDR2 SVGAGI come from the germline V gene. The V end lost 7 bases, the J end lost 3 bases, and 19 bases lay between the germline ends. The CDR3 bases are TGTGCCAGCACCCAAGGGATACTGGGGGGCTACGAGCAGTACTTC. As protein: CASTQGILGGYEQYF.

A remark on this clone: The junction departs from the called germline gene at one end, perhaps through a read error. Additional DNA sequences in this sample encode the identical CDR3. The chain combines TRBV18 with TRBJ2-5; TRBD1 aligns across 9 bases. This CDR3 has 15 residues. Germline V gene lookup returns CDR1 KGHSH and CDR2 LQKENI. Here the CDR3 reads CASSRKTGGRETQYF. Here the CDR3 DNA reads TGTGCTAGCTCACGGAAAACAGGGGGCCGAGAGACCCAGTACTTC.

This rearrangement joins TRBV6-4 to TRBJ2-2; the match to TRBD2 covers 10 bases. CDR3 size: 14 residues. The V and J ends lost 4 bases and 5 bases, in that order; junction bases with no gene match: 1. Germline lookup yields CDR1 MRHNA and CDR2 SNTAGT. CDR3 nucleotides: TGTGCCAGCAGTGTAGCGGGAGGAACCGGGGAGCTGTTTTTT. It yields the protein CASSVAGGTGELFF.

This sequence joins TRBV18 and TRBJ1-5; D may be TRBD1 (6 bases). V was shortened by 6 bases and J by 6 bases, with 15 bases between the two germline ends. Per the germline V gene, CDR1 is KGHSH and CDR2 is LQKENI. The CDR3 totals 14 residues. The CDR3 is CASSLDRIGQPQHF. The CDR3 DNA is TGTGCCAGCTCCCTAGACAGGATCGGTCAGCCCCAGCATTTT.

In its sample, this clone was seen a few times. The CDR3 nucleotides read TGCGGGGGGACAGGGGGCAGAAGGGGATACAATGAGCAGTTCTTC. Its protein is CGGTGGRRGYNEQFF. The chain links TRBV29-1 to TRBJ2-1; 12 nucleotides match TRBD1. The CDR3 has 15 residues. Looked up from germline, CDR1 is SQVTM and CDR2 is ANQGSEA.

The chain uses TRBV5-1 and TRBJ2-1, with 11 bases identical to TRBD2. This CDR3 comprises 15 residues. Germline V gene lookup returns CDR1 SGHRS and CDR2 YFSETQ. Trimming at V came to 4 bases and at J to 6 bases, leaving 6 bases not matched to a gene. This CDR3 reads CASSETSGGTNEQFF. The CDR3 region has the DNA TGCGCCAGCAGCGAAACTAGCGGGGGAACCAATGAGCAGTTCTTC.

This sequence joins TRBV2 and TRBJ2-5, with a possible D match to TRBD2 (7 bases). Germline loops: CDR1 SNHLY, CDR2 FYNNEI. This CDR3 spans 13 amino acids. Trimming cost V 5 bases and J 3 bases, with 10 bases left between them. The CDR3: CASSRGGKETQYF. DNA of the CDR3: TGTGCCAGCAGTAGGGGGGGGAAAGAGACCCAGTACTTC.

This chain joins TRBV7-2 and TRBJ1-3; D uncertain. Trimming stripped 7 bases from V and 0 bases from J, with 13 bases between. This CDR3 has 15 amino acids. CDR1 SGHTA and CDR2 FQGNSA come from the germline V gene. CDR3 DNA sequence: TGTGCCAGCACGAACATGGGGAGCTCTGGAAACACCATATATTTT. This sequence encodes CASTNMGSSGNTIYF.

DNA for the CDR3: TGCGCCAGCCAGCGTTACGAAGGGGACTATGGCTACACCTTC. Its protein is CASQRYEGDYGYTF. This rearrangement joins TRBV5-1 to TRBJ1-2; maybe TRBD1 (5 bases). This CDR3 is built from 14 residues. From germline, CDR1 is SGHRS and CDR2 YFSETQ. With 7 bases removed from V and 3 bases from J, the gap between germline ends came to 16 bases.

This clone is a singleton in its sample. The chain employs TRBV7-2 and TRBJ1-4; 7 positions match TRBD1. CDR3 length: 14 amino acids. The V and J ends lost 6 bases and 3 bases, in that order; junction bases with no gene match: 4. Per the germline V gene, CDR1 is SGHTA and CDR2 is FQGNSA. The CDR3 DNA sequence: TGTGCCAGCAGGCCGGGACAGCCTAATGAAAAACTGTTTTTT. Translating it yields CASRPGQPNEKLFF.